These 23 T cell receptor beta chains were all obtained from the same sample, sequenced in a study of vaccination and CD4 T cells after COVID-19 (dated 2022 in TCRdb). No cognate antigen is known for these TCRs. Libraries were built with PCR. Sequencing was carried out with an Illumina iSeq 100. DNA from cultured CD4+ T cells was subjected to TCR sequencing with the Oncomine TCR Beta short-read assay at the Johns Hopkins FTIC core. TCRdb itself trimmed the public reads at Q25 with fastp, ran MiXCR and retained productive beta chains. Every entry covers one CDR3 protein and lists the most common genes and DNA from its rows. The sample includes just under 20,000 distinct CDR3 sequences, with over 45% observed a single time. The ten biggest clones cover roughly 13% of the sample. The treatment or condition label, as the study defines it: roughly 10-day PBMC culture with coronavirus spike peptide pools or control peptides (ViraFEST assay).

Sequencing was carried out using cultured CD4+ T cells from blood. The receptor source for this set is a human donor with COVID-19.

V and J are TRBV6-1 and TRBJ1-2; D not resolved. Trimming removed 6 bases at V and 4 bases at J, with 6 bases between. The CDR3 runs to 11 residues. From germline, CDR1 is MNHNS and CDR2 SASEGT. CDR3 sequence: CASRLGYGYTF. The CDR3, as DNA: TGTGCCAGCAGACTAGGCTATGGCTACACCTTC.

On this clonotype itself: At one end the junction does not follow the germline gene, possibly because of a read error. V and J are TRBV5-3 and TRBJ2-1, with 9 bases aligning to TRBD2. TRBV5-3 is marked as an open reading frame, function uncertain. This CDR3 is built from 15 residues. In DNA, the CDR3 is TGTGCCAGCAGCTTACCGAGCGGGGGGAACAATGAGCAGTTCTTC. This codes for CASSLPSGGNNEQFF.

The rearrangement joins TRBV27 to TRBJ2-1; D unclear. CDR3 length equals 14 residues. Trimming cost V 6 bases and J 8 bases, with 17 bases left between them. The germline CDR1 and CDR2 sequences are MNHEY and SMNVEV (reference sequence). The CDR3 DNA reads as TGTGCCAGCAGCTTCTTGCTGGTGCAGGATGAGCAGTTCTTC. As protein: CASSFLLVQDEQFF.

There are a few counts of this clonotype. This sequence joins TRBV2 and TRBJ2-7; D remains unclear. Trimming took off 2 bases at V and 6 bases at J, with 14 bases between the two ends. The germline gives CDR1 SNHLY, CDR2 FYNNEI. CDR3 length: 14 residues. CDR3 sequence reads: CASSEFNSKVEQYF. CDR3 in DNA: TGTGCCAGCAGTGAATTTAATAGCAAGGTCGAGCAGTACTTC.

The rearrangement joins TRBV29-1 to TRBJ1-2, with D tentatively TRBD1 (5 bases). Between the trimmed V and J ends, which lost 8 bases and 8 bases, there was a span of 18 bases. The CDR3 is made up of 12 amino acids. The germline V gene has CDR1 SQVTM and CDR2 ANQGSEA. The CDR3 DNA sequence: TGCAGCTCCGACCAGGGTGGAGGAGGCTACACCTTC. It yields the protein CSSDQGGGGYTF.

The CDR3 nucleotides read TGTGCCAGCAGCCCAAGACAGTATGGCTACACCTTC. Its protein product is CASSPRQYGYTF. This chain links TRBV7-2 with TRBJ1-2; tentative D call: TRBD1 (5 bases). Germline CDR1 reads SGHTA; CDR2 reads FQGNSA. Deletions cut 5 bases from V and 5 bases from J, with 9 bases between. The CDR3 totals 12 residues. Drawing the rest from reference TRBV7-2 and TRBJ1-2, the complete variable domain is GAGVSQSPSNKVTEKGKDVELRCDPISGHTALYWYRQSLGQGLEFLIYFQGNSAPDKSGLPSDRFSAERTGGSVSTLTIQRTQQEDSAVYLCASSPRQYGYTFGSGTRLTVV.

This clonotype was seen only a few times. V gene TRBV6-2 or TRBV6-3 combines with J gene TRBJ2-2, with 9 nucleotides matching TRBD2. Trimming removed 6 bases from V and 3 bases from J; junction bases left unmatched: 2. This CDR3 is 14 amino acids long. Germline V CDR1 and CDR2: MNHEY, SVGEGT. CDR3 sequence (DNA): TGTGCCAGCAGCCGACTAGCGGACACCGGGGAGCTGTTTTTT. This gives the protein CASSRLADTGELFF.

The rearrangement links TRBV2 to TRBJ2-5; perhaps TRBD1 as D (6 bases). The CDR3 length is 13 residues. V was shortened by 10 bases and J by 7 bases, with 19 bases between the two germline ends. Germline-derived CDR1 and CDR2 are SNHLY and FYNNEI. CDR3 in amino acids: CATTGTLGGTQYF. The CDR3 bases are TGTGCCACCACCGGGACACTAGGGGGGACCCAGTACTTC.

The chain couples TRBV7-2 to TRBJ2-1; no clear D gene. The CDR3 runs to 15 residues. The germline V and J ends were trimmed by 4 bases and 6 bases, with 16 bases remaining between them. CDR1 SGHTA and CDR2 FQGNSA come from the germline V gene. CDR3 loop: CASSSTSWGSNEQFF. In DNA form, the CDR3 reads TGTGCCAGCAGCTCCACATCCTGGGGTTCCAATGAGCAGTTCTTC. Complete variable domain (other parts from reference TRBV7-2 and TRBJ2-1): GAGVSQSPSNKVTEKGKDVELRCDPISGHTALYWYRQSLGQGLEFLIYFQGNSAPDKSGLPSDRFSAERTGGSVSTLTIQRTQQEDSAVYLCASSSTSWGSNEQFFGPGTRLTVL.

V is TRBV6-4 and J is TRBJ1-5; the match to TRBD1 covers 8 bases. V gave up 4 bases and J gave up 4 bases; unmatched junction bases: 6. From germline, CDR1 is MRHNA and CDR2 SNTAGT. The length of the CDR3 is 15 residues. The CDR3 coding sequence is TGTGCCAGCAGTGTATCACAGGGGGGAAATCAGCCCCAGCATTTT. This gives the protein CASSVSQGGNQPQHF.

The V and J genes are TRBV20-1 and TRBJ2-5; the match to TRBD2 covers 7 bases. Germline V gives CDR1 DFQATT, CDR2 SNEGSKA (reference sequence). J gave up 4 bases and V 5 bases, and 10 bases lay outside the gene matches. The CDR3 spans 14 residues. CDR3 sequence (DNA): TGCAGTGCTCCACGGACTAGGTCGGGAGAGACCCAGTACTTC. Translating it yields CSAPRTRSGETQYF.

The V call is TRBV28, the J call TRBJ1-1; 9 positions match TRBD1. Germline V lookup: CDR1 MDHEN, CDR2 SYDVKM. The CDR3 sequence is 17 residues long. The junction had 13 bases not matched to a gene; V was cut back by 6 bases and J by 2 bases. The CDR3 DNA reads as TGTGCCAGCAGAGCCCCGGGACAGGGTATTTTAAACACTGAAGCTTTCTTT. This codes for CASRAPGQGILNTEAFF.

The table lists this clonotype with a few counts. The chain is built from TRBV25-1 and TRBJ1-2; D is unresolved. V gave up 7 bases and J gave up 5 bases, with 17 bases separating them. Germline values: CDR1 MGHDK, CDR2 SYGVNS. This CDR3 contains 14 residues. As DNA, the CDR3 is TGTGCCAGCAATCGATCGGCTCGCCGATATGGCTACACCTTC. It specifies CASNRSARRYGYTF.

The chain couples TRBV20-1 to TRBJ1-1; possibly TRBD1 for D (6 bases). CDR3 length equals 15 residues. Germline lookup yields CDR1 DFQATT and CDR2 SNEGSKA (reference sequence). Trimming left V 0 bases short and J 1 base short, with 12 bases between. DNA for the CDR3: TGCAGTGCTAGAGAACCGACAGGATCGAACACTGAAGCTTTCTTT. Protein product: CSAREPTGSNTEAFF.

In its sample, this clonotype was seen a few times. V gene TRBV2 combines with J gene TRBJ1-5, with TRBD1 as a possible D gene (6 bases). This CDR3 has 15 amino acids. V lost 6 bases, J lost 0 bases, and 12 bases lay in between. The germline V gene encodes CDR1 SNHLY and CDR2 FYNNEI. This chain's CDR3 is CASSVGQYSNQPQHF. CDR3 bases: TGTGCCAGCAGCGTTGGACAGTATAGCAATCAGCCCCAGCATTTT.

This clonotype was seen more than once but under ten times. The gene calls are TRBV20-1 and TRBJ1-5; no reliable D call. CDR1 DFQATT and CDR2 SNEGSKA come from the germline V gene (reference sequence). V was clipped by 5 bases and J by 7 bases, with 12 bases between them. The length of the CDR3 is 12 residues. The CDR3 here is CSAVEGGQPQHF. The CDR3 DNA reads TGCAGTGCTGTGGAAGGCGGACAGCCCCAGCATTTT.

The genes are TRBV7-6 and TRBJ2-3; D may be TRBD1 (6 bases). This CDR3 is built from 13 residues. V was clipped by 3 bases and J by 5 bases, with 9 bases between them. CDR1 and CDR2 (germline): SGHVS, FNYEAQ. In DNA, the CDR3 is TGTGCCAGCAGCTTCAAACAGGGAGATACGCAGTATTTT. Residues: CASSFKQGDTQYF. Looking up the rest from reference TRBV7-6 and TRBJ2-3 gives the full variable domain: GAGVSQSPRYKVTKRGQDVALRCDPISGHVSLYWYRQALGQGPEFLTYFNYEAQQDKSGLPNDRFSAERPEGSISTLTIQRTEQRDSAMYRCASSFKQGDTQYFGPGTRLTVL.

The V gene is TRBV19, the J gene TRBJ1-5, with 10 bases that match TRBD1. Trimming took 6 bases from V and 6 from J; bases not matched to a gene: 11. The CDR3 covers 16 residues. From germline, CDR1 is LNHDA and CDR2 SQIVND (reference sequence). The CDR3 DNA reads TGTGCCAGTAGCCAGGGGACAGGGGCAGGAAGTCAGCCCCAGCATTTT. Translation: CASSQGTGAGSQPQHF.

This clonotype showed up just a few times. V usage is TRBV20-1 and J usage is TRBJ2-7; TRBD1 matches 8 bases. V lost 6 bases and J lost 6; bases outside the gene matches: 10. Germline loops: CDR1 DFQATT, CDR2 SNEGSKA (reference sequence). CDR3 length equals 13 residues. CDR3 nucleotides: TGCAGTGCCCACGGACAGGGAATAAGCGAGCAGTACTTC. Encoded protein: CSAHGQGISEQYF.

This clonotype occurred a few times. The chain joins TRBV6-1 to TRBJ2-3; TRBD1 is a possible D gene (6 bases). Germline CDR1 MNHNS, CDR2 SASEGT. The V gene lost 5 bases and the J gene lost 3 bases, with 9 bases spanning the gap. The CDR3 sequence is 13 residues long. The CDR3 DNA follows: TGTGCCAGCAGTCAGGACAGAACAGATACGCAGTATTTT. It codes for CASSQDRTDTQYF.

The V and J genes are TRBV24-1 and TRBJ2-5, with TRBD1 matching over 8 bases. The CDR3 is 15 residues long. In germline, CDR1 is KGHDR, CDR2 SFDVKD. Trimming took 1 base from V and 5 from J; bases not matched to a gene: 5. The CDR3 loop is CATSDFTGGRETQYF. Written as DNA, the CDR3 is TGTGCCACCAGTGATTTCACAGGGGGTAGGGAGACCCAGTACTTC.

This clonotype was seen just once. CDR3 sequence (DNA): TGTGCCAGCAGCCTTTTCCCCGGACATTCGAACACCGGGGAGCTGTTTTTT. Residues: CASSLFPGHSNTGELFF. The V gene is TRBV7-2, the J gene TRBJ2-2, with D perhaps matching TRBD1 (5 bases). This CDR3 is 17 amino acids long. The germline V and J ends were trimmed by 5 bases and 0 bases, with 16 bases remaining between them. Germline V gene lookup returns CDR1 SGHTA and CDR2 FQGNSA.

J is TRBJ2-7 and V is TRBV5-1; 10 bases agree with TRBD1. Trimming cost V 5 bases and J 5 bases; bases outside gene matches: 7. Germline V CDR1 and CDR2: SGHRS, YFSETQ. CDR3 length equals 14 residues. This chain's CDR3 is CASSSGQGGHEQYF. The CDR3 coding sequence is TGCGCCAGCAGTTCCGGACAGGGGGGGCACGAGCAGTACTTC.